The 28 T cell receptor beta chains in this list originate from one sample, sequenced in a study of tumour-infiltrating T cells in Burkitt lymphoma. Clones were sequenced by immunoSEQ multiplex PCR, and TCRdb holds only the in-frame ones, with some missing. Here the sample spans more than 800 clones, 80% to 85% being singletons. Source material: tumor tissue. Receptor source: a human donor with Burkitt lymphoma. Some clones in this sample may be carry-over from other donors' samples.

The genes are TRBV5-8 and TRBJ2-1; 12 bases map to TRBD1. V shed 3 bases and J 16 bases; nucleotides not matched to a gene: 2. CDR1 is SGHTS and CDR2 is YDEGEE in the germline V gene. This CDR3 has 11 residues. CDR3 in amino acids: CASSSGTGGFF. Written as DNA, the CDR3 is TGTGCCAGCAGCTCCGGGACAGGGGGCTTCTTC.

The chain carries TRBV30 and TRBJ2-7; perhaps TRBD1 as D (6 bases). V was cut by 0 bases and J by 6 bases, with 18 bases left in between. The CDR3 has 15 residues. Per the germline V gene, CDR1 is GTSNPN and CDR2 is SVGIG (reference sequence). In DNA form, the CDR3 reads TGTGCCTGGAGTGTAGGGCAGGGGAATATAGGCGAGCAGTACTTC. Translation gives CAWSVGQGNIGEQYF.

CDR3 sequence: CASSLGTSGYNEQFF. DNA of the CDR3: TGCGCCAGCAGCCTCGGGACTAGCGGTTACAATGAGCAGTTCTTC. V usage is TRBV5-1 and J usage is TRBJ2-1; 11 positions match TRBD2. The CDR3 consists of 15 residues. Germline CDR1 and CDR2: SGHRS and YFSETQ. V lost 4 bases and J lost 4; bases outside the gene matches: 4.

The chain carries TRBV6-5 and TRBJ2-7; 7 bases are shared with TRBD1. Germline CDR1 is MNHEY and CDR2 is SVGAGI. This CDR3 has 14 residues. V dropped 4 bases and J dropped 4; count of bases not matched to a gene: 7. Here the CDR3 DNA reads TGTGCCAGCAGTTTCAGACAGGGAACTTACGAGCAGTACTTC. Translating it yields CASSFRQGTYEQYF.

This clone has only a few counts. The chain carries TRBV6-4 and TRBJ2-7; D not resolved. CDR3 length: 9 residues. Trimming took off 9 bases at V and 4 bases at J, with 4 bases between the two ends. Per the germline V gene, CDR1 is MRHNA and CDR2 is SNTAGT. Here the CDR3 reads CASSYEQYF. In DNA form, the CDR3 reads TGTGCCAGTTCTTACGAGCAGTACTTC.

This clone was counted a single time. V gene TRBV2 combines with J gene TRBJ2-7; possibly TRBD2 for D (5 bases). Germline V CDR1 and CDR2: SNHLY, FYNNEI. V was shortened by 5 bases and J by 0 bases, with 11 bases between the two germline ends. The CDR3 totals 14 residues. The CDR3 sequence is CASSRTGDSYEQYF. In DNA, the CDR3 is TGTGCCAGCAGTAGGACTGGTGACTCCTACGAGCAGTACTTC. The full variable domain, rest sourced from reference TRBV2 and TRBJ2-7, is EPEVTQTPSHQVTQMGQEVILRCVPISNHLYFYWYRQILGQKVEFLVSFYNNEISEKSEIFDDQFSVERPDGSNFTLKIRSTKLEDSAMYFCASSRTGDSYEQYFGPGTRLTVT.

The chain is built from TRBV7-2 and TRBJ2-5; possible D gene TRBD1, 6 bases. The germline CDR1 and CDR2 sequences are SGHTA and FQGNSA. Between the trimmed V and J ends, which lost 4 bases and 4 bases, there was a span of 16 bases. The CDR3 contains 15 residues. The CDR3 reads CASSSDRFGGETQYF. CDR3 nucleotide sequence: TGTGCCAGCAGCTCCGACAGGTTCGGCGGAGAGACCCAGTACTTC.

The gene calls are TRBV30 and TRBJ2-2, with D tentatively TRBD2 (5 bases). The CDR3 is 17 amino acids. Trimming removed 1 base at V and 3 bases at J, with 18 bases between. Germline CDR1 reads GTSNPN; CDR2 reads SVGIG (reference sequence). Written as DNA, the CDR3 is TGTGCCTGGAGTGGGAGAGTAAGGACTGGTGACACCGGGGAGCTGTTTTTT. Translation gives CAWSGRVRTGDTGELFF.

V usage is TRBV7-9 and J usage is TRBJ1-1, with D unresolved. Per germline, CDR1 SEHNR and CDR2 FQNEAQ (reference sequence). The V gene lost 7 bases and the J gene lost 1 base, with 7 bases spanning the gap. The CDR3 is 12 residues long. CDR3 nucleotide sequence: TGTGCCAGCACCTTGGGGAACACTGAAGCTTTCTTT. Residues: CASTLGNTEAFF.

The rearrangement links TRBV28 to TRBJ1-2, with D perhaps TRBD1 (5 bases). V gave up 8 bases and J gave up 0 bases, with 7 bases separating them. Germline CDR1 is MDHEN and CDR2 is SYDVKM. The CDR3 sequence is 12 residues long. CDR3 DNA: TGTGCCAGCGGACAACCTAACTATGGCTACACCTTC. Amino acids: CASGQPNYGYTF.

The CDR3 is CASSPTVYGYTF. CDR3 nucleotide sequence: TGTGCCAGCAGTCCGACAGTCTATGGCTACACCTTC. The V gene is TRBV5-5, the J gene TRBJ1-2, with a tentative D call TRBD1 (5 bases). Per the germline V gene, CDR1 is SGHKS and CDR2 is YYEKEE (reference sequence). The V end was cut by 5 bases, the J end by 4 bases, with 9 bases between. This CDR3 contains 12 residues.

The chain uses TRBV6-6 and TRBJ1-1, with TRBD1 matching over 9 bases. The CDR3 loop spans 16 amino acids. Per the germline V gene, CDR1 is MNHNY and CDR2 is SVGAGI (reference sequence). The J segment lost 4 bases and the V segment lost 6 bases, leaving 12 bases of the junction unmatched. CDR3 sequence (DNA): TGTGCCAGCAGCCGAGAAATACAGGGGGCGGGCACTGAAGCTTTCTTT. Translated: CASSREIQGAGTEAFF.

V and J are TRBV28 and TRBJ2-7; 8 bases fit TRBD1. This CDR3 has 15 residues. Germline-derived CDR1 and CDR2 are MDHEN and SYDVKM. V lost 4 bases and J lost 5; bases outside the gene matches: 10. CDR3 DNA: TGTGCCAGCAGTTCGGCGGGACAGGCAAGGAACGAGCAGTACTTC. Its protein product is CASSSAGQARNEQYF.

V usage is TRBV5-1 and J usage is TRBJ2-2; 9 positions match TRBD1. The CDR3 length is 15 residues. J gave up 5 bases and V 4 bases, and 6 bases lay outside the gene matches. Germline V CDR1 and CDR2: SGHRS, YFSETQ. CDR3 protein: CASSPGQGITGELFF. The DNA of the CDR3 is TGCGCCAGCAGCCCGGGACAGGGAATAACCGGGGAGCTGTTTTTT. Full variable domain (remainder filled in from reference TRBV5-1 and TRBJ2-2): KAGVTQTPRYLIKTRGQQVTLSCSPISGHRSVSWYQQTPGQGLQFLFEYFSETQRNKGNFPGRFSGRQFSNSRSEMNVSTLELGDSALYLCASSPGQGITGELFFGEGSRLTVL.

This clone was seen only a few times. The chain joins TRBV7-8 to TRBJ2-7, with 7 bases that match TRBD2. Germline-derived CDR1 and CDR2 are SGHVS and FQNEAQ. The CDR3 is made up of 12 amino acids. Trimming cost V 4 bases and J 4 bases; bases outside gene matches: 1. The CDR3 loop reads CASSSSGYEQYF. As DNA, the CDR3 is TGTGCCAGCAGCTCTAGCGGTTACGAGCAGTACTTC.

The chain uses TRBV28 and TRBJ1-3, with D hard to call. Germline loops: CDR1 MDHEN, CDR2 SYDVKM. Trimming removed 7 bases at V and 4 bases at J, with 14 bases between. The CDR3 loop spans 14 amino acids. This chain's CDR3 is CASTRPGYGNTIYF. The DNA for the CDR3 is TGTGCCAGCACCCGCCCGGGGTACGGAAACACCATATATTTT.

This chain links TRBV29-1 with TRBJ1-2; 7 nucleotides agree with TRBD1. V shed 6 bases and J 5 bases; nucleotides not matched to a gene: 6. Germline V lookup: CDR1 SQVTM, CDR2 ANQGSEA. This CDR3 is 12 amino acids long. CDR3 nucleotide sequence: TGCAGCGTGGCTGGGACAGAGTATGGCTACACCTTC. Its translation is CSVAGTEYGYTF.

V is TRBV6-1 and J is TRBJ2-1, with 8 bases matching TRBD2. Trimming took 1 base from V and 6 from J; bases not matched to a gene: 14. The CDR3 runs to 18 residues. Germline assignment: CDR1 MNHNS and CDR2 SASEGT. The chain's CDR3 is CASSEDRTSWGRGNEQFF. The DNA for the CDR3 is TGTGCCAGCAGTGAAGACAGGACTAGCTGGGGCAGGGGCAATGAGCAGTTCTTC.

The chain employs TRBV11-2 and TRBJ2-1; D might be TRBD2 (5 bases). The CDR3 is made up of 12 amino acids. The V end was cut by 6 bases, the J end by 8 bases, with 11 bases between. Germline CDR1 SGHAT, CDR2 FQNNGV. The CDR3 region is CASRGLDYEQFF. CDR3 in DNA: TGTGCCAGCAGAGGACTGGACTATGAGCAGTTCTTC. The full variable domain, in which reference TRBV11-2 and TRBJ2-1 provide the parts outside the CDR3, is EAGVAQSPRYKIIEKRQSVAFWCNPISGHATLYWYQQILGQGPKLLIQFQNNGVVDDSQLPKDRFSAERLKGVDSTLKIQPAKLEDSAVYLCASRGLDYEQFFGPGTRLTVL.

In its sample, this clone was seen a few times. V is TRBV27 and J is TRBJ1-5; tentative D call: TRBD1 (5 bases). Trimming took off 2 bases at V and 0 bases at J, with 14 bases between the two ends. The CDR3 is 17 residues long. The germline CDR1 and CDR2 sequences are MNHEY and SMNVEV (reference sequence). The chain's CDR3 is CASSLDDRPFSNQPQHF. CDR3 sequence (DNA): TGTGCCAGCAGTTTAGACGACAGACCCTTTAGCAATCAGCCCCAGCATTTT.

V usage is TRBV20-1 and J usage is TRBJ1-1; the D is unclear. Trimming removed 3 bases from V and 4 bases from J, with 6 bases in between. Germline lookup yields CDR1 DFQATT and CDR2 SNEGSKA (reference sequence). The CDR3 runs 11 residues. Written as DNA, the CDR3 is TGCAGTGCTAGTTTGAGCACTGAAGCTTTCTTT. Protein product: CSASLSTEAFF.

CDR3 loop: CASSSSVGDTQYF. Written as DNA, the CDR3 is TGTGCCAGCAGCTCATCCGTCGGAGATACGCAGTATTTT. This sequence joins TRBV7-9 and TRBJ2-3; D ambiguous. The CDR3 runs to 13 residues. Germline V CDR1 and CDR2: SEHNR, FQNEAQ (reference sequence). The V end was cut by 4 bases, the J end by 5 bases, with 10 bases between.

The genes are TRBV27 and TRBJ2-3; no clear D gene. The V gene's germline CDR1 is MNHEY and CDR2 SMNVEV (reference sequence). The CDR3 is 12 residues long. V was shortened by 4 bases and J by 2 bases, with 4 bases between the two germline ends. The chain's CDR3 is CASSSFTDTQYF. For the CDR3, the DNA is TGTGCCAGCAGTTCTTTCACAGATACGCAGTATTTT.

The chain has TRBV19 and TRBJ1-1; D remains ambiguous. Germline V CDR1 and CDR2: LNHDA, SQIVND (reference sequence). CDR3 size: 14 residues. V was clipped by 5 bases and J by 1 base, with 11 bases between them. CDR3 sequence reads: CASSFLQPNTEAFF. CDR3 nucleotide sequence: TGTGCCAGTAGTTTTTTGCAGCCGAACACTGAAGCTTTCTTT.

This clone appeared a single time. This chain uses TRBV6-1 with TRBJ2-2; D is ambiguous. Trimming shortened V by 0 bases and J by 5 bases, and 19 bases separated the two germline ends. The CDR3 is made up of 18 amino acids. Germline CDR1 and CDR2: MNHNS and SASEGT. The CDR3 DNA reads TGTGCCAGCAGTGAAGCGAGGAACTCCCTGGTTAGGACCGGGGAGCTGTTTTTT. The encoded protein is CASSEARNSLVRTGELFF.

The chain joins TRBV9 to TRBJ2-4, with 7 bases that match TRBD2. This CDR3 is 13 amino acids long. The V and J ends lost 3 bases and 7 bases, in that order; junction bases with no gene match: 4. From germline, CDR1 is SGDLS and CDR2 YYNGEE. CDR3 nucleotide sequence: TGTGCCAGCAGCGGATCCGGGGGGAACATTCAGTACTTC. As protein: CASSGSGGNIQYF.

The chain joins TRBV5-1 to TRBJ2-2; D could derive from TRBD1 or TRBD2 (6 bases each). The CDR3 has 17 residues. Germline lookup yields CDR1 SGHRS and CDR2 YFSETQ. V was pared by 9 bases and J by 4 bases, with 25 bases between. The CDR3 protein is CATPRGRGEYGTGELFF. The CDR3 DNA sequence: TGCGCCACCCCGCGGGGCAGGGGCGAGTATGGCACCGGGGAGCTGTTTTTT.

The genes are TRBV10-2 and TRBJ2-1; 10 nucleotides match TRBD2. This CDR3 region has 15 residues. Per germline, CDR1 WSHSY and CDR2 SAAADI. Trimming at V came to 7 bases and at J to 9 bases, leaving 12 bases not matched to a gene. The CDR3 DNA sequence: TGCGCCAGCACCGACAGGGTAGCGGGGGGAAGTGAGCAGTTCTTC. Protein sequence: CASTDRVAGGSEQFF.